This T cell receptor beta chain derives from a study of Tregs in tolerant kidney transplant recipients. The data were produced by immunoSEQ multiplex PCR, yet TCRdb's version contains in-frame clones alone and is incomplete. The repertoire holds around 30,000 clones, with about four fifths as singletons. This clone was picked up one time. The antigen is unknown. The TCR sequence derives from a human donor in good health. Source material: Tregs from blood cultured with allogeneic cells.

The CDR3 here is CASSGRDWTSGAFYTGELFF. In nucleotides, the CDR3 is TGTGCCAGCAGTGGACGGGATTGGACTAGCGGGGCCTTTTACACCGGGGAGCTGTTTTTT. The rearrangement links TRBV2 to TRBJ2-2, with 12 bases lining up with TRBD2. This CDR3 has 20 residues. V trimming: 4 bases; J trimming: 3 bases; junction bases outside the gene matches: 15. Germline-derived CDR1 and CDR2 are SNHLY and FYNNEI. The full variable domain, rest sourced from reference TRBV2 and TRBJ2-2, is EPEVTQTPSHQVTQMGQEVILRCVPISNHLYFYWYRQILGQKVEFLVSFYNNEISEKSEIFDDQFSVERPDGSNFTLKIRSTKLEDSAMYFCASSGRDWTSGAFYTGELFFGEGSRLTVL.